Shown below are 8 T cell receptor beta chains from a single sample sequenced in a study of T cells expressing NK-cell markers. TCRdb reworked the 5' RACE reads into one entry per CDR3 protein, no DNA. The sample includes approximately 150,000 distinct CDR3 sequences. Material: blood T cells: a sorted CD56 or NKG2C T cell subset, CD4+ or CD8+ T cells, or bulk PBMC T cells (not recorded which). The receptor set was obtained from a woman between 18 and 75 years old in good health.

The CDR3 region is CASSYRGRANQPQHF. The rearrangement uses TRBV28 and TRBJ1-5; with no DNA, the TCRdb D assignment of TRBD1 cannot be verified. This CDR3 is 15 amino acids long. Germline values: CDR1 MDHEN, CDR2 SYDVKM. The full variable domain, its missing parts supplied by reference TRBV28 and TRBJ1-5, is DVKVTQSSRYLVKRTGEKVFLECVQDMDHENMFWYRQDPGLGLRLIYFSYDVKMKEKGDIPEGYSVSREKKERFSLILESASTNQTSMYLCASSYRGRANQPQHFGDGTRLSIL.

The chain is built from TRBV3-1 and TRBJ2-7; TCRdb's D gene call, TRBD2, goes unchecked for lack of DNA. The CDR3 runs to 14 residues. Germline assignment: CDR1 LGHDT and CDR2 YNNKEL (reference sequence). CDR3: CASSLKSAAAEQYF.

V gene TRBV5-1 combines with J gene TRBJ2-3; TCRdb's D call of TRBD1 is untestable without DNA. Germline CDR1 and CDR2: SGHRS and YFSETQ. This CDR3 spans 16 amino acids. The CDR3 spells CASSFAGGPSTDTQYF.

The chain is built from TRBV7-6 and TRBJ2-3; TCRdb returns TRBD2, unconfirmable since there is no DNA. CDR3 length: 16 residues. Germline CDR1 reads SGHVS; CDR2 reads FNYEAQ. The CDR3 here is CASSSTERERSDTQYF.

CDR3 residues: CASSFGGNSYEQYF. The chain employs TRBV6-5 and TRBJ2-7; checking the TCRdb D call of TRBD1 is not possible without DNA. This CDR3 comprises 14 residues. Germline CDR1 is MNHEY and CDR2 is SVGAGI.

The J gene is TRBJ2-2, the V gene TRBV3-1; TCRdb proposes TRBD2, but this gene call is untestable without DNA. The CDR3 sequence is 18 residues long. Germline CDR1 and CDR2: LGHDT and YNNKEL (reference sequence). CDR3 residues: CASSQSGTSGSRSGELFF.

The rearrangement links TRBV11-2 to TRBJ2-2; checking the TCRdb D call of TRBD1 is not possible without DNA. This CDR3 region has 14 residues. Germline V gene sequence: CDR1 SGHAT, CDR2 FQNNGV. The CDR3 sequence is CASSLIPGAGELFF.

This rearrangement joins TRBV5-1 to TRBJ1-4. From germline, CDR1 is SGHRS and CDR2 YFSETQ. This CDR3 comprises 14 residues. This CDR3 reads CASSFQESGEKLFF. Complete variable domain (other parts from reference TRBV5-1 and TRBJ1-4): KAGVTQTPRYLIKTRGQQVTLSCSPISGHRSVSWYQQTPGQGLQFLFEYFSETQRNKGNFPGRFSGRQFSNSRSEMNVSTLELGDSALYLCASSFQESGEKLFFGSGTQLSVL.